This TCR beta chain was identified during a study of blood T cell repertoires in COVID-19. Study in general: The samples span acute and convalescent COVID-19 from the United States, Italy and Spain. The analysed material was cDNA or gDNA that came from T cells, B-cell-depleted T cells, or PBMCs.

Measured with immunoSEQ multiplex PCR; TCRdb has only the in-frame clones, and not every one. Of 150,000 to 200,000 clones in the sample, 65% to 85% were seen once. CDR3 length equals 14 residues. Germline CDR1 and CDR2: SNHLY and FYNNEI. The V and J ends lost 6 bases and 0 bases respectively, with 10 bases between them. The receptor comes from an elderly woman with acute or convalescent COVID-19. The rearrangement joins TRBV2 to TRBJ2-3; no reliable D call. Sequences were obtained from peripheral blood. In DNA form, the CDR3 reads TGTGCCAGCAGGATAGTCGGTAGCACAGATACGCAGTATTTT. The encoded protein is CASRIVGSTDTQYF.